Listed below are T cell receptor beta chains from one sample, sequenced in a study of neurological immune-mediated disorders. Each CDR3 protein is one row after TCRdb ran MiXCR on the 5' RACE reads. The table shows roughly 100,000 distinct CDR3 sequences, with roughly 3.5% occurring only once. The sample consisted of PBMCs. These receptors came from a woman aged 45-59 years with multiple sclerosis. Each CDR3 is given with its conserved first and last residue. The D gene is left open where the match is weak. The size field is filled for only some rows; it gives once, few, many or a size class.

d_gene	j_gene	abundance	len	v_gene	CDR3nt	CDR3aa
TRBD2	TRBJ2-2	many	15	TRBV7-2	TGTGCCAGCTCCGTAGCGGGGGGGAGGGCCGGGGAGCTGTTTTTT	CASSVAGGRAGELFF
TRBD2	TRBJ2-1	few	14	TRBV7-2	TGTGCCAGCAGCTTTATAGCGGGGGGGTATGAGCAGTTCTTC	CASSFIAGGYEQFF
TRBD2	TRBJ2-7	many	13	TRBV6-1	TGTGCCAGCAGTGAAGTACTTTCGGGAGGGCAGTACTTC	CASSEVLSGGQYF
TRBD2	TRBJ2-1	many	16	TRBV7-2	TGTGCCAGCAGCTTACTCATGGGGGGGGGCTACAATGAGCAGTTCTTC	CASSLLMGGGYNEQFF
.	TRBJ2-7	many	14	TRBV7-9	TGTGCCAGCAGCTTAGCGGCGGGATCTTACGAGCAGTACTTC	CASSLAAGSYEQYF
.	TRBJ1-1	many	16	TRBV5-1	TGCGCCAGCAGCTCTCATTCCGGGACGGCCAACACTGAAGCTTTCTTT	CASSSHSGTANTEAFF
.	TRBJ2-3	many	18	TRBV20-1	TGCAGTGCTACCAGTCCCGGGACAAAACCACTAACGCCCGATACGCAGTATTTT	CSATSPGTKPLTPDTQYF
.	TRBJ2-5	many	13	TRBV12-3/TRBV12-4	TGTGCCAGCAGTTTAGGGGTTTCCGAGACCCAGTACTTC	CASSLGVSETQYF
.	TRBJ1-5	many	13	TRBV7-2	TGTGCCAGCAGCTTAAACAAAAATCAGCCCCAGCATTTT	CASSLNKNQPQHF
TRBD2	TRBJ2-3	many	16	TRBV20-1	TGCAGTGCCGGACGGCAGCGGGGGGGACGGACAGATACGCAGTATTTT	CSAGRQRGGRTDTQYF
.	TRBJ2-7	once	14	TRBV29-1	TGCAGCGCGATGGGGGGTCCGAACACCTACGAGCAGTACTTC	CSAMGGPNTYEQYF
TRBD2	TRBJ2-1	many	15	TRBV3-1	TGTGCCAGCAGTTATAGCGGGGGGTCCTACAATGAGCAGTTCTTC	CASSYSGGSYNEQFF
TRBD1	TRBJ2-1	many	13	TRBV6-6	TGTGCCAGCAGTTATACCAGGGACAGTGAGCAGTTCTTC	CASSYTRDSEQFF
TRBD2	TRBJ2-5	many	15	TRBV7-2	TGTGCCAGCAGCCGGGGACTAGCGGGGCTAGGGACCCAGTACTTC	CASSRGLAGLGTQYF
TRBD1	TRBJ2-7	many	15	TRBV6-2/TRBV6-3	TGTGCCAGCAGTGGGGAGACAGGGGGCGAATACGAGCAGTACTTC	CASSGETGGEYEQYF
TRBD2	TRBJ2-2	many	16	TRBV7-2	TGTGCCAGCAGCACGAGACTAGCGGGGGGGACCGGGGAGCTGTTTTTT	CASSTRLAGGTGELFF
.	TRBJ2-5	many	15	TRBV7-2	TGTGCCAGCAGCTTAGTGGTTGGGTCAGCTGTGTCCCAGTACTTC	CASSLVVGSAVSQYF
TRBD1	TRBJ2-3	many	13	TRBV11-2	TGTGCCAGCAGCTCCGGACAGGGGGATACGCAGTATTTT	CASSSGQGDTQYF
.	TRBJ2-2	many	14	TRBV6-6	TGTGCCAGCAATGTACGCGAGGGCACCGGGGAGCTGTTTTTT	CASNVREGTGELFF
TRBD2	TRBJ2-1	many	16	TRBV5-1	TGCGCCAGCAGCTCCCTCCCTAGCGGGGGCTACAATGAGCAGTTCTTC	CASSSLPSGGYNEQFF
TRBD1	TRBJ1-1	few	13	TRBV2	TGTGCCAGCCGAGGGACAGAAGACACTGAAGCTTTCTTT	CASRGTEDTEAFF
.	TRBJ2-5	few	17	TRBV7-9	TGTGCCAGCAGCTTAGCCCGGGGTAGCGGTAGAGAAGAGACCCAGTACTTC	CASSLARGSGREETQYF
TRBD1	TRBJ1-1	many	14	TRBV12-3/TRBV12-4	TGTGCCAGCATCCTGACAGGGATGAACACTGAAGCTTTCTTT	CASILTGMNTEAFF
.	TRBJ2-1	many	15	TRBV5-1	TGCGCCAGCACCCCTGTCGTCGGGGGACGCAATGAGCAGTTCTTC	CASTPVVGGRNEQFF
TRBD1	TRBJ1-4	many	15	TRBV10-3	TGTGCCATCAGTGAATGGACAGGCGGATCTGAAAAACTGTTTTTT	CAISEWTGGSEKLFF
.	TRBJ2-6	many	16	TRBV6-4	TGTGCCAGCAGTGAATCAGGGAACTCTGGGGCCAACGTCCTGACTTTC	CASSESGNSGANVLTF
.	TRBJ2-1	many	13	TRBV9	TGTGCCAGCAGCGTCGATCTACACAATGAGCAGTTCTTC	CASSVDLHNEQFF
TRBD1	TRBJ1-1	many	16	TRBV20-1	TGCAGTGCTCGCCGGGACAGGGGGTTGGTGAACACTGAAGCTTTCTTT	CSARRDRGLVNTEAFF
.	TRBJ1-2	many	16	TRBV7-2	TGTGCCAGCAGCTTCCCCCGGGACGGATTTAACTATGGCTACACCTTC	CASSFPRDGFNYGYTF
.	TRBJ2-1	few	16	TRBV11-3	TGTGCCAGCAGCTTTTCCGCAGGGAGCGGCTACAATGAGCAGTTCTTC	CASSFSAGSGYNEQFF
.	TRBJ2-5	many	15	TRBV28	TGTGCCAGCAGTTTAGCGCAGGGAGGACAAGAGACCCAGTACTTC	CASSLAQGGQETQYF
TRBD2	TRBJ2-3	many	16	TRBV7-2	TGTGCCAGCAGCTTAGCCAGTAGCGGGGGTTTGAATACGCAGTATTTT	CASSLASSGGLNTQYF
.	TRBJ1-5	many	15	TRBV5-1	TGCGCCAGCAGCCCTGACAGGTTCCCCAATCAGCCCCAGCATTTT	CASSPDRFPNQPQHF
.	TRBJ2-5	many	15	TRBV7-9	TGTGCCAGCAGCTTATCAAGTCAGACTCAAGAGACCCAGTACTTC	CASSLSSQTQETQYF
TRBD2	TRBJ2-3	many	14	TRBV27	TGTGCCAGCAGTCCAGCGGGGGGCCCAGATACGCAGTATTTT	CASSPAGGPDTQYF
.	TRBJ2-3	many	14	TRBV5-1	TGCGCCAGCAGCCTCCGGGACTTCACAGATACGCAGTATTTT	CASSLRDFTDTQYF
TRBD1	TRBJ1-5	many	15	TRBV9	TGTGCCAGCAGCACGGGACAGGGGGTAGGTCAGCCCCAGCATTTT	CASSTGQGVGQPQHF
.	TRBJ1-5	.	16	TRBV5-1	TGTGCCAGCAGCTCGGGCCCTAGGGGGAACAATAAGACCCAGAATTTT	CASSSGPRGNNKTQNF
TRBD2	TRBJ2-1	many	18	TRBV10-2	TGCGCCAGCACCAGAAGACTAGCGGGGGCTTCCTCCTACAATGAGCAGTTCTTC	CASTRRLAGASSYNEQFF
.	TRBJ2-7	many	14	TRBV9	TGTGCCAGCAGCGTGCGGGGCAACTCCTACGAGCAGTACTTC	CASSVRGNSYEQYF
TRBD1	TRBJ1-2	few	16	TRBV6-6	TGTGCCAGCAGTCCCCCCCCGGGCAGGGGGCATAGCGGCTACACCTTC	CASSPPPGRGHSGYTF
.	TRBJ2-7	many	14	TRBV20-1	TGCAGTGCTCCCCTCCGAGACAGCACCTACGAGCAGTACTTC	CSAPLRDSTYEQYF
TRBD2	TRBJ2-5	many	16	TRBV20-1	TGCAGTGCTAGAGATTCTAGCGGGGGGGCCTTGGAGACCCAGTACTTC	CSARDSSGGALETQYF
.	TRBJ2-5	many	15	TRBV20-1	TGCAGTGCTAGAGCGGGAAGCACGCTCCAAGAGACCCAGTACTTC	CSARAGSTLQETQYF
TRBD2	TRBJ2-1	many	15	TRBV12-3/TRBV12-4	TGTGCCAGCAGTCTGGGCGGGGGGCCCGGTAATGAGCAGTTCTTC	CASSLGGGPGNEQFF
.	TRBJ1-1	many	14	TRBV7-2	TGTGCCAGCAGCTTAGGTCGGGGAAACACTGAAGCTTTCTTT	CASSLGRGNTEAFF
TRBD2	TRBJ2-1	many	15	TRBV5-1	TGCGCCAGCAGCTTGGTACTAGCGGGGGAGGATGAGCAGTTCTTC	CASSLVLAGEDEQFF
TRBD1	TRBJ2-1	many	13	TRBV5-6	TGTGCCAGCAGCTCCAACAGGGGACGGGAGCAGTTCTTC	CASSSNRGREQFF
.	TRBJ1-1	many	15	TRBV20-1	TGCAGTGCCACACCGACACCCGCACGAAACACTGAAGCTTTCTTT	CSATPTPARNTEAFF
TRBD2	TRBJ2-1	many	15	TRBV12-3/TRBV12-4	TGTGCCAGCAGTTCTAGCGGGCCCTCCTACAATGAGCAGTTCTTC	CASSSSGPSYNEQFF
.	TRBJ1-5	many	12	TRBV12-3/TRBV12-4	TGTGCCAGCAGTACACTCGGGTCACCCCAGCATTTT	CASSTLGSPQHF
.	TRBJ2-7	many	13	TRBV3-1	TGTGCCAGCAGCCATGGAAGGGGGGTAGTGCAGTACTTC	CASSHGRGVVQYF
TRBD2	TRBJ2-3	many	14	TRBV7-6	TGTGCCAGCAGCTCTAGCGGGGGCACAGATACGCAGTATTTT	CASSSSGGTDTQYF